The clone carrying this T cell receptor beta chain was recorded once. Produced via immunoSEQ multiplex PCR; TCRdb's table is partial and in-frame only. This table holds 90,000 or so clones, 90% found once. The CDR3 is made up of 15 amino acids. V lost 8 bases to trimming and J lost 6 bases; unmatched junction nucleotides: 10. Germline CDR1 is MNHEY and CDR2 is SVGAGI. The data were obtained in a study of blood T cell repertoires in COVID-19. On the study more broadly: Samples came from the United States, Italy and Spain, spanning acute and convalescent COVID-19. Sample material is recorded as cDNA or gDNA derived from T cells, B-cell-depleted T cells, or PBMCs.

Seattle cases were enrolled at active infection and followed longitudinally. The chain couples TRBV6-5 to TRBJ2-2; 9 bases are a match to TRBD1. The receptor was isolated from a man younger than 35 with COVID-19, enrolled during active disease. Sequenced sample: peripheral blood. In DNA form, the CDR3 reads TGTGCCAGCTCGGACAGGGGAAGGGTTCCCGGGGAGCTGTTTTTT. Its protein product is CASSDRGRVPGELFF.